The clone carrying this TCR beta chain showed up many times. This record belongs to a study of T-cell reconstitution after alpha-beta-depleted transplantation in children. Preparation of the TCRbeta library involved a method that used unique molecular identifiers. Each CDR3 protein is one row after TCRdb ran MiXCR on the PCR reads. Of 200,000 to 300,000 distinct CDR3 sequences listed, approximately 12% are singletons. Germline CDR1 reads MNHEY; CDR2 reads SMNVEV (reference sequence). V lost 5 bases to trimming and J lost 9 bases, with 15 bases between them. CDR3 length equals 13 residues. The receptor was derived from a human donor who donated a stem cell graft to a child with acute lymphoblastic leukemia. Source: PBMCs from the stem cell graft donor, taken from the stem cell graft. The chain employs TRBV27 and TRBJ2-3, with a weak D call TRBD2 (5 bases). The CDR3 sequence is CASSPGWPGTQYF. The DNA of the CDR3 is TGTGCCAGCAGTCCGGGGTGGCCGGGCACGCAGTATTTT.